Below are 22 T cell receptor beta chains sequenced from a single sample in a study of blood T cells in healthy people across ages. Combining a sample-barcoded 5' primer with a J-beta primer mix, a second PCR ran for roughly 6 to 12 cycles. TCRdb reanalysed the 5' RACE reads using MiXCR and keeps one entry per CDR3 protein. The sample includes 800,000 to 900,000 distinct CDR3 sequences, around two thirds of them seen just once. The sequenced sample was blood. The receptors come from a man under 40 in good health.

This chain connects TRBV6-1 to TRBJ1-5; 11 nucleotides agree with TRBD1. Germline V gene data show CDR1 as MNHNS and CDR2 as SASEGT. The junction had 7 bases not matched to a gene; V was cut back by 6 bases and J by 0 bases. The CDR3 totals 17 residues. The CDR3 spells CASRGTGGDYSNQPQHF. The CDR3 DNA is TGTGCCAGCAGGGGGACAGGGGGAGATTATAGCAATCAGCCCCAGCATTTT.

The CDR3 DNA reads as TGTGCCAGCTCAACGGGACAGGGGGATGAGCAGTTCTTC. Translated: CASSTGQGDEQFF. The chain links TRBV18 to TRBJ2-1; 11 bases align to TRBD1. Per germline, CDR1 KGHSH and CDR2 LQKENI. V shed 5 bases, J shed 8 bases, and the junction held 2 bases outside the gene matches. The CDR3 is 13 amino acids.

V gene TRBV4-3 combines with J gene TRBJ1-4; a weak D match, TRBD1 (5 bases). With 2 bases removed from V and 5 bases from J, the gap between germline ends came to 18 bases. From germline, CDR1 is LGHNA and CDR2 YSLEER. The CDR3 runs 17 residues. The CDR3 here is CASSQLYSGQANEKLFF. DNA of the CDR3: TGCGCCAGCAGCCAACTATACAGCGGACAAGCGAATGAAAAACTGTTTTTT.

This clonotype was picked up a small number of times. This chain uses TRBV6-5 with TRBJ2-5, with D possibly being TRBD2 (5 bases). The CDR3 has 13 amino acids. The germline V gene encodes CDR1 MNHEY and CDR2 SVGAGI. Trimming removed 6 bases at V and 7 bases at J, with 15 bases between. In DNA, the CDR3 is TGTGCCAGCAGCATAAGTATTCGGGGGACCCAGTACTTC. It encodes CASSISIRGTQYF.

A single count supports this clonotype. The rearrangement uses TRBV5-1 and TRBJ2-3; D is perhaps TRBD1 (5 bases). Trimming stripped 0 bases from V and 2 bases from J, with 16 bases between. This CDR3 has 17 amino acids. Germline CDR1 SGHRS, CDR2 YFSETQ. The CDR3 spells CASSLAGTGTDTDTQYF. DNA of the CDR3: TGCGCCAGCAGCTTGGCCGGTACAGGAACCGACACAGATACGCAGTATTTT.

This clonotype is a singleton in its sample. This may be a read error, as it is one base from a much larger clone. The J gene is TRBJ2-1, the V gene TRBV9; D gene uncertain. This CDR3 comprises 12 residues. The V gene's germline CDR1 is SGDLS and CDR2 YYNGEE. This CDR3 reads CASSASDNEQFF. In DNA, the CDR3 is TGTGCCAGCAGCGCCTCCGACAATGAGCAGTTCTTC.

This clonotype was counted between two and nine times. The rearrangement uses TRBV4-2 and TRBJ1-1, with no clear D. The germline V gene has CDR1 LGHNA and CDR2 YNFKEQ. The CDR3 has 17 residues. V gave up 0 bases and J gave up 0 bases, with 14 bases separating them. CDR3 sequence (DNA): TGTGCCAGCAGCCAAGAACAACAGCGTTATATGAACACTGAAGCTTTCTTT. It yields the protein CASSQEQQRYMNTEAFF.

The chain links TRBV10-3 to TRBJ2-3; D call uncertain. In germline, CDR1 is ENHRY, CDR2 SYGVKD. V lost 4 bases, J lost 2 bases, and 10 bases lay in between. The CDR3 has 14 residues. CDR3 residues: CAISAAAITDTQYF. DNA of the CDR3: TGTGCCATCAGTGCGGCAGCCATCACAGATACGCAGTATTTT.

This chain joins TRBV12-3 or TRBV12-4 and TRBJ2-5, with D unclear. The CDR3 sequence is 13 residues long. V was pared by 5 bases and J by 7 bases, with 14 bases between. In DNA, the CDR3 is TGTGCCAGCAGTACAACCGGTCCGGGGACCCAGTACTTC. This translates into CASSTTGPGTQYF.

This clonotype was observed at least ten times. J is TRBJ2-7 and V is TRBV7-7, with a weak D call TRBD2 (5 bases). The ends were cut back, 4 bases at V and 6 bases at J, with 13 bases in the middle. The CDR3 runs 13 residues. Per the germline V gene, CDR1 is SSHAT and CDR2 is FNYEAQ (reference sequence). This CDR3 is CASSSSPGFEQYF. The CDR3 coding sequence is TGTGCCAGCAGCTCGTCCCCGGGGTTCGAGCAGTACTTC.

V is TRBV2 and J is TRBJ2-5; possible D gene TRBD2, 6 bases. Germline lookup yields CDR1 SNHLY and CDR2 FYNNEI. Trimming removed 7 bases at V and 5 bases at J, with 11 bases between. There are 12 residues in the CDR3. In nucleotides, the CDR3 is TGTGCCAGCATGAAGGGAGGCGAGACCCAGTACTTC. It encodes CASMKGGETQYF.

V gene TRBV29-1 combines with J gene TRBJ2-4; D not certain. TRBJ2-7 explains the end of the DNA better; the J call may be wrong. The CDR3 has 11 residues. Germline CDR1 SQVTM, CDR2 ANQGSEA. The CDR3 here is CSVENSYEQYF. CDR3 sequence (DNA): TGCAGCGTCGAGAACTCCTACGAGCAGTACTTC.

The V gene is TRBV27, the J gene TRBJ1-2, with 9 positions matching TRBD1. CDR1 MNHEY and CDR2 SMNVEV come from the germline V gene (reference sequence). Trimming removed 3 bases from V and 1 base from J; junction bases left unmatched: 6. The CDR3 extends over 16 amino acids. CDR3 in amino acids: CASSLFGTGLNYGYTF. DNA for the CDR3: TGTGCCAGCAGTTTGTTCGGGACAGGGCTTAACTATGGCTACACCTTC.

The J gene is TRBJ2-7, the V gene TRBV11-2; D is unresolved. Trimming took off 4 bases at V and 0 bases at J, with 10 bases between the two ends. The CDR3 covers 14 residues. From germline, CDR1 is SGHAT and CDR2 FQNNGV. DNA of the CDR3: TGTGCCAGCAGCTCCTGGATGACCTCCTACGAGCAGTACTTC. Protein sequence: CASSSWMTSYEQYF.

This clonotype was picked up a small number of times. CDR3 DNA: TGTGCCACCAGACCCTTTACCACCAAAAACATTCAGTACTTC. Translating it yields CATRPFTTKNIQYF. The rearrangement uses TRBV24-1 and TRBJ2-4; D unresolved. The CDR3 has 14 amino acids. The V end lost 7 bases, the J end lost 2 bases, and 11 bases lay between the germline ends. Germline CDR1 is KGHDR and CDR2 is SFDVKD.

The V and J genes are TRBV28 and TRBJ2-5, with a tentative D call TRBD1 (5 bases). Trimming pared 6 bases from V and 2 bases from J, leaving 13 bases between. Germline assignment: CDR1 MDHEN and CDR2 SYDVKM. The CDR3 spans 14 residues. The CDR3 DNA sequence: TGTGCCAGCAGCCATGACGGACATCAAGAGACCCAGTACTTC. Its protein product is CASSHDGHQETQYF.

This clonotype was observed a handful of times. This chain connects TRBV7-9 to TRBJ2-3; TRBD2 aligns across 12 bases. With V trimmed by 3 bases and J by 3 bases, 4 bases remained unmatched. The CDR3 contains 16 residues. Per the germline V gene, CDR1 is SEHNR and CDR2 is FQNEAQ (reference sequence). CDR3 sequence: CASSFSSGGATDTQYF. The DNA of the CDR3 is TGTGCCAGCAGCTTCTCTAGCGGGGGGGCAACAGATACGCAGTATTTT.

The chain links TRBV6-6 to TRBJ1-5; 9 bases are a match to TRBD1. With V trimmed by 5 bases and J by 5 bases, 7 bases remained unmatched. Looked up from germline, CDR1 is MNHNY and CDR2 is SVGAGI (reference sequence). This CDR3 region has 15 residues. The CDR3 loop is CASSQGQGSYQPQHF. The CDR3 DNA reads as TGTGCCAGCAGTCAGGGACAGGGAAGCTATCAGCCCCAGCATTTT.

The chain carries TRBV20-1 and TRBJ2-4; TRBD2 agrees at 9 bases. The J call may be incorrect, as the DNA end agrees better with TRBJ2-7. From germline, CDR1 is DFQATT and CDR2 SNEGSKA (reference sequence). The CDR3 runs to 17 residues. CDR3 coding DNA: TGCAGTGCTAGAGATGGGGTAGGGGCTAGCGGGGTCTACGAGCAGTACTTC. This encodes CSARDGVGASGVYEQYF.

The rearrangement joins TRBV7-9 to TRBJ1-6; TRBD1 might be the D (6 bases). CDR3 size: 14 residues. The germline V gene encodes CDR1 SEHNR and CDR2 FQNEAQ (reference sequence). V lost 1 base and J 15 bases, leaving 16 bases between the germline ends. The DNA of the CDR3 is TGTGCCAGCAGCTTAGGGGGACAACCTAGTGGCCTCCACTTT. Amino acids: CASSLGGQPSGLHF.

The CDR3 region is CSASSSRGRQPQHF. CDR3 in DNA: TGCAGTGCTAGTAGTTCTAGGGGGCGTCAGCCCCAGCATTTT. The chain combines TRBV20-1 with TRBJ1-5, with 7 bases aligning to TRBD1. Germline CDR1 and CDR2: DFQATT and SNEGSKA (reference sequence). The CDR3 covers 14 residues. With V trimmed by 3 bases and J by 6 bases, 8 bases remained unmatched.

Regarding this clonotype: The junction does not match germline at one end; this may be a read error. The chain is built from TRBV4-1 and TRBJ2-5; D uncertain. The CDR3 runs 19 residues. Germline lookup yields CDR1 MGHRA and CDR2 YSYEKL. CDR3 nucleotide sequence: TGCGCCAGCAGCCAAGTCCGTGGCGGTCTTGGTTTAAGAGAAGAGGCCCAGTACTTC. Its translation: CASSQVRGGLGLREEAQYF.